This is a list of T cell receptor beta chains from one sample in a study of cytomegalovirus exposure and HLA in healthy donors. Method: immunoSEQ multiplex PCR; TCRdb's copy keeps in-frame clones and lacks some. The data contain about 220,000 clones, 82% of them seen just once; the ten biggest clones take up more than 5%. The material sequenced was PBMCs. The receptors were gathered from a woman aged 40 to 55 in good health and CMV-seropositive. Both conserved end residues are part of each CDR3. D genes are given only for firm matches. A clone size is listed for some rows: how often the clone was seen (once, few, many), or a class if it is expanded.

j_call	d_call	clone_size	v_call	cdr3_aa	cdr3_nt
TRBJ1-1	-	-	TRBV5-1	CASSLVGSEAFF	TGCGCCAGCAGCTTGGTGGGCAGTGAAGCTTTCTTT
TRBJ2-7	-	few	TRBV15	CATSRASGQPGGQYF	TGTGCCACCAGCAGAGCCTCCGGACAGCCTGGGGGGCAGTACTTC
TRBJ2-2	-	few	TRBV20-1	CSASTNRELFF	TGCAGTGCTAGCACGAACAGGGAGCTGTTTTTT
TRBJ2-5	-	-	TRBV25-1	CASSVLTSRETQYF	TGTGCCAGCAGTGTACTGACTAGTCGAGAGACCCAGTACTTC
TRBJ1-6	TRBD1	-	TRBV7-9	CASSEWTGNSPLHF	TGTGCCAGCAGCGAATGGACAGGGAATTCACCCCTCCACTTT
TRBJ1-2	-	-	TRBV6-5	CASSYSKWQDGYTF	TGTGCCAGCAGTTACTCGAAATGGCAGGATGGCTACACCTTC
TRBJ1-1	TRBD1	-	TRBV7-9	CASSPRQGMNTEAFF	TGTGCCAGCAGCCCGAGACAGGGCATGAACACTGAAGCTTTCTTT
TRBJ1-2	TRBD1	-	TRBV7-8	CASSPGQGNYGYTF	TGTGCCAGCAGCCCCGGACAGGGTAACTATGGCTACACCTTC
TRBJ2-3	TRBD2	-	TRBV9	CASSAGLAVADTQYF	TGTGCCAGCAGCGCAGGACTAGCAGTCGCAGATACGCAGTATTTT
TRBJ2-7	TRBD1	-	TRBV5-6	CASRALGGQGLPYEQYF	TGTGCCAGCAGGGCCCTAGGGGGACAGGGTCTCCCCTACGAGCAGTACTTC
TRBJ2-7	-	-	TRBV10-3	CAITSPASEQYF	TGTGCCATCACATCGCCAGCTAGCGAGCAGTACTTC
TRBJ1-5	-	-	TRBV4-2	CASSQDGGAINQPQHF	TGTGCCAGCAGCCAAGATGGGGGGGCGATCAATCAGCCCCAGCATTTT
TRBJ2-7	-	-	TRBV20-1	CSASDEQYF	TGCAGTGCTAGCGACGAGCAGTACTTC
TRBJ2-3	TRBD2	-	TRBV6-6	CASSPGEGLDTQYF	TGTGCCAGCAGCCCCGGGGAGGGGCTCGATACGCAGTATTTT
TRBJ2-2	TRBD2	-	TRBV9	CASSVSGGAVVGELFF	TGTGCCAGCAGCGTTAGCGGGGGGGCCGTCGTAGGGGAGCTGTTTTTT
TRBJ2-7	-	-	TRBV6-5	CASRLLSGSVYEQYF	TGTGCCAGCAGACTTCTTTCGGGGTCGGTATACGAGCAGTACTTC
TRBJ1-6	TRBD1	few	TRBV5-1	CASSWGTGQNSPLHF	TGCGCCAGCAGCTGGGGGACAGGGCAAAATTCACCCCTCCACTTT
TRBJ2-5	TRBD2	-	TRBV7-3	CASSSTSGAGGETQYF	TGTGCCAGCAGCTCCACTAGCGGGGCCGGCGGGGAGACCCAGTACTTC
TRBJ2-7	-	-	TRBV4-2	CASSQETFGTYEQYF	TGTGCCAGCAGCCAAGAAACTTTCGGTACCTACGAGCAGTACTTC
TRBJ2-3	TRBD2	-	TRBV11-2	CASSSSSGGDTQYF	TGTGCCAGCAGCTCCTCTAGCGGTGGAGATACGCAGTATTTT
TRBJ2-3	TRBD2	-	TRBV5-1	CASSLGGGATDTQYF	TGCGCCAGCAGCTTGGGCGGGGGGGCGACAGATACGCAGTATTTT
TRBJ2-7	TRBD2	-	TRBV4-2	CASSRTSGGTGEQYF	TGTGCCAGCAGCCGCACTAGCGGGGGGACCGGCGAGCAGTACTTC
TRBJ1-5	-	-	TRBV10-3	CAISESGQFNQPQHF	TGTGCCATCAGTGAGTCGGGGCAGTTCAATCAGCCCCAGCATTTT
TRBJ2-5	-	-	TRBV27	CASSFGGQETQYF	TGTGCCAGCAGTTTCGGTGGCCAAGAGACCCAGTACTTC
TRBJ2-7	TRBD2	-	TRBV5-1	CASSPRLAGGYEQYF	TGCGCCAGCAGCCCGAGACTAGCGGGAGGGTACGAGCAGTACTTC
TRBJ2-1	-	-	TRBV15	CATSPRGTSRGEQFF	TGTGCCACCAGCCCCCGGGGGACTTCGCGGGGTGAGCAGTTCTTC
TRBJ1-1	TRBD1	-	TRBV6-1	CASSEQGALLNTEAFF	TGTGCCAGCAGTGAACAGGGGGCTCTTTTGAACACTGAAGCTTTCTTT
TRBJ2-5	-	-	TRBV7-9	CASSPRQDRETQYF	TGTGCCAGCAGCCCTCGACAGGATCGAGAGACCCAGTACTTC
TRBJ2-6	TRBD1	-	TRBV28	CASSTPLGQGGANVLTF	TGTGCCAGCAGCACACCTCTTGGACAGGGGGGGGCCAACGTCCTGACTTTC
TRBJ1-1	-	-	TRBV25-1	CASRGQGGDTEAFF	TGTGCCAGCAGGGGTCAAGGGGGAGACACTGAAGCTTTCTTT
TRBJ2-1	TRBD2	once	TRBV9	CASSGPLAGGPGNEQFF	TGTGCCAGCAGCGGGCCTTTAGCGGGGGGGCCGGGGAATGAGCAGTTCTTC
TRBJ1-1	TRBD1	-	TRBV5-6	CASSLVGQGVGTEAFF	TGTGCCAGCAGCTTGGTAGGACAGGGTGTAGGCACTGAAGCTTTCTTT
TRBJ2-1	TRBD2	once	TRBV9	CASSPLGGYNEQLF	TGTGCCAGCAGCCCCCTGGGAGGGTACAATGAGCAGCTCTTC
TRBJ1-1	-	-	TRBV18	CASSPGRAEAFF	TGTGCCAGCTCACCCGGCAGGGCTGAAGCTTTCTTT
TRBJ2-7	-	-	TRBV28	CASSLGANLYEQYF	TGTGCCAGCAGTTTAGGGGCCAACCTATACGAGCAGTACTTC
TRBJ2-1	-	-	TRBV30	CAWSVLAALYNEQFF	TGTGCCTGGAGTGTACTCGCGGCCCTCTACAATGAGCAGTTCTTC
TRBJ2-7	-	once	TRBV15	CATSRDRGYEQYF	TGTGCCACCAGCAGAGACAGGGGTTACGAGCAGTACTTC
TRBJ2-3	TRBD1	-	TRBV11-1	CASSPGDRGVPDTQYF	TGTGCCAGCAGCCCGGGGGACAGGGGCGTCCCAGATACGCAGTATTTT
TRBJ2-5	-	-	TRBV21-1	CASSASPGLPQYF	TGTGCCAGCAGCGCAAGCCCTGGACTTCCACAGTACTTC
TRBJ1-4	-	-	TRBV10-3	CAISESGRTALFF	TGTGCCATCAGTGAGTCGGGGAGGACTGCACTGTTTTTT
TRBJ2-1	TRBD1	-	TRBV4-2	CASSQVRGTGGCEQFF	TGTGCCAGCAGCCAAGTCCGGGGGACAGGGGGCTGCGAGCAGTTCTTC
TRBJ1-2	-	-	TRBV28	CASSLSGTLSNYGYTF	TGTGCCAGCAGTTTATCGGGTACCTTATCTAACTATGGCTACACCTTC
TRBJ2-5	TRBD2	-	TRBV5-1	CASGVAGFGETQYF	TGCGCCAGCGGCGTAGCGGGGTTTGGGGAGACCCAGTACTTC
TRBJ2-1	-	-	TRBV7-9	CASSSDIRNEQFF	TGTGCCAGCAGTTCCGATATACGGAATGAGCAGTTCTTC
TRBJ2-7	-	-	TRBV7-9	CSSSFLRRGDEQYF	TGTTCCAGCAGCTTCTTACGCAGGGGTGACGAGCAGTACTTC
TRBJ2-6	TRBD2	-	TRBV5-8	CASTRRGTGANVLTF	TGTGCCAGCACCCGGCGGGGGACTGGGGCCAACGTCCTGACTTTC
TRBJ2-1	TRBD2	-	TRBV10-2	CASSDRLAGNNEQFF	TGCGCCAGCAGTGATAGGCTAGCGGGAAACAATGAGCAGTTCTTC
TRBJ1-2	-	-	TRBV27	CASSSRANRVTNYGYTF	TGTGCCAGCAGTTCTAGGGCCAACAGGGTGACTAACTATGGCTACACCTTC
TRBJ1-3	-	-	TRBV7-9	CASSPLLGNTIYF	TGTGCCAGCAGCCCACTTCTCGGAAACACCATATATTTT
TRBJ2-3	TRBD2	-	TRBV10-3	CAITSGGTDTQYF	TGTGCCATTACTAGCGGGGGCACAGATACGCAGTATTTT
TRBJ1-6	-	-	TRBV30	CAWVVPGVSYNSPLHF	TGTGCCTGGGTGGTCCCAGGGGTCTCCTATAATTCACCCCTCCACTTT
TRBJ1-1	-	-	TRBV6-5	CASSVASGRATEAFF	TGTGCCAGCAGTGTGGCGTCAGGGAGGGCCACTGAAGCTTTCTTT
TRBJ2-1	-	-	TRBV7-7	CASSLGFSPYNEQFF	TGTGCCAGCAGCCTCGGGTTCTCACCTTACAATGAGCAGTTCTTC
TRBJ2-6	-	-	TRBV5-1	CASSLAGAGANVLTF	TGCGCCAGCAGCTTGGCAGGGGCTGGGGCCAACGTCCTGACTTTC
TRBJ2-3	-	-	TRBV19	CASSKAQGTGTDTQYF	TGTGCCAGTAGTAAAGCACAGGGGACTGGCACAGATACGCAGTATTTT